These 5 T cell receptor beta chains were sequenced from one sample in a study of CD8 T cells in ankylosing spondylitis. TCRdb processed the 5' RACE reads anew with MiXCR; each CDR3 protein has one entry. In the table there are 250,000 to 300,000 distinct CDR3 sequences, more than 15% of which are singletons. The sequenced sample was blood, either unsorted or a sorted T cell fraction (not recorded which). The receptors derive from a male donor with ankylosing spondylitis or in good health (not recorded which).

The J gene is TRBJ1-2, the V gene TRBV6-2 or TRBV6-3, with D possibly being TRBD1 (6 bases). Germline assignment: CDR1 MNHEY and CDR2 SVGEGT. The CDR3 extends over 13 amino acids. V shed 6 bases and J shed 2 bases, with 10 bases lying between them. DNA of the CDR3: TGTGCCAGCAGACACAGGGTGAACTATGGCTACACCTTC. Translation: CASRHRVNYGYTF.

The chain carries TRBV6-2 or TRBV6-3 and TRBJ2-1; TRBD2 is a possible D gene (5 bases). CDR1 is MNHEY, CDR2 SVGEGT, per germline. V lost 0 bases and J lost 8, with 17 bases in between. This CDR3 is built from 16 residues. CDR3 in amino acids: CASSYSTSGLDDEQFF. In DNA, the CDR3 is TGTGCCAGCAGTTACTCGACCAGCGGCCTCGACGATGAGCAGTTCTTC.

This clonotype was counted between two and nine times. Here the CDR3 reads CASSYSIFLGHEQYF. CDR3 nucleotides: TGTGCCAGCAGTTACTCGATTTTCTTGGGCCACGAGCAGTACTTC. The gene calls are TRBV6-5 and TRBJ2-7; D is uncertain. V lost 0 bases and J lost 5, with 14 bases in between. This CDR3 comprises 15 residues. Germline-derived CDR1 and CDR2 are MNHEY and SVGAGI.

The sample holds a few counts of this clonotype. This rearrangement joins TRBV5-1 to TRBJ2-7; 8 bases line up with TRBD1. The length of the CDR3 is 15 residues. Looked up from germline, CDR1 is SGHRS and CDR2 is YFSETQ. The J segment lost 5 bases and the V segment lost 2 bases, leaving 9 bases of the junction unmatched. Here the CDR3 reads CASSFSMAGGDEQYF. The CDR3 DNA is TGCGCCAGCAGCTTTTCGATGGCAGGGGGCGACGAGCAGTACTTC.

The sample holds a few counts of this clonotype. This sequence joins TRBV4-3 and TRBJ2-1; 7 positions match TRBD2. The CDR3 is made up of 14 amino acids. Germline CDR1 LGHNA, CDR2 YSLEER. Trimming at V came to 5 bases and at J to 7 bases, leaving 8 bases not matched to a gene. This CDR3 is CASSMVGGDNEQFF. The CDR3 coding sequence is TGCGCCAGCAGCATGGTGGGGGGGGATAATGAGCAGTTCTTC.